This T cell receptor (beta chain) was retrieved from a study of T cell responses to AZD1222 COVID-19 vaccine. General study points: Reports indicate that nearly half of spike-specific TCRs are directed at unmutated variant regions.

Comment on this clone: Its antigen is still unknown.

From germline, CDR1 is LGHNT and CDR2 FRNRAP. The CDR3 has 14 residues. Trimming took off 3 bases at V and 5 bases at J, with 13 bases between the two ends. Only in-frame clones appear in the TCRdb table, and some are missing; sequencing was by immunoSEQ multiplex PCR. The repertoire holds 72,000 or so clones, with more than 90% as singletons. The TCR comes from an adult in good health. V usage is TRBV12-5 and J usage is TRBJ1-2, with D perhaps TRBD1 (5 bases). The sequenced sample was peripheral blood, obtained on day 0 of AZD1222 vaccination. CDR3 sequence: CASGFIQGSYGYTF. The DNA of the CDR3 is TGTGCTAGTGGTTTTATCCAGGGTTCATATGGCTACACCTTC.